Below are 21 T cell receptor beta chains sequenced from a single sample in a study of T cells in Graves' hyperthyroidism and ophthalmopathy. TCR beta CDR3 sequences were amplified from RNA transcripts. When the TCR CDR3 underwent first-round RT-PCR, the HTBI primer set was used. TCRdb called the multiplex PCR reads again in MiXCR, with one record for every CDR3 protein. The sample shows some 530,000 distinct CDR3 sequences, 22% of them seen only once. Sequenced: blood. These TCRs come from a woman between 70 and 85 years old with Graves' ophthalmopathy.

The table lists this clonotype with many counts. V and J are TRBV11-1 and TRBJ2-4; D is possibly TRBD2 (6 bases). Germline-derived CDR1 and CDR2 are SGHAT and FQDESV (reference sequence). The CDR3 covers 17 residues. Between the trimmed V and J ends, which lost 4 bases and 1 base, there was a span of 17 bases. For the CDR3, the DNA is TGTGCCAGCAGCTCCCCGGGCTCTAGCGAGGCCAAAAACATTCAGTACTTC. It codes for CASSSPGSSEAKNIQYF.

The chain employs TRBV12-3 or TRBV12-4 and TRBJ1-2, with 7 bases aligning to TRBD1. The CDR3 length is 16 residues. J lost 3 bases, V lost 5 bases, and 12 bases had no gene match. This CDR3 reads CASSPWGAGGDYGYTF. DNA of the CDR3: TGTGCCAGCAGTCCCTGGGGGGCAGGGGGAGACTATGGCTACACCTTC.

This clonotype was detected ten times or more. The CDR3 sequence: CASSYGAGSTNTEAFF. CDR3 coding DNA: TGTGCCAGCAGTTACGGAGCGGGTTCGACGAACACTGAAGCTTTCTTT. The chain uses TRBV6-7 and TRBJ1-1; no clear D. TRBV6-7 counts as an open reading frame of uncertain function. The CDR3 contains 16 residues. Trimming shortened V by 2 bases and J by 1 base, and 14 bases separated the two germline ends.

The J gene is TRBJ2-1, the V gene TRBV7-9; D perhaps matches TRBD2 (5 bases). Germline assignment: CDR1 SEHNR and CDR2 FQNEAQ (reference sequence). This CDR3 has 14 residues. The V and J ends lost 2 bases and 5 bases respectively, with 10 bases between them. The CDR3 here is CASSLSGNDNEQFF. Written as DNA, the CDR3 is TGTGCCAGCAGCTTATCGGGGAACGACAATGAGCAGTTCTTC.

This clonotype was seen a handful of times. The rearrangement joins TRBV12-3 or TRBV12-4 to TRBJ1-2; 11 bases align to TRBD1. V dropped 6 bases and J dropped 8; count of bases not matched to a gene: 5. This CDR3 contains 13 residues. In DNA, the CDR3 is TGTGCCAGCAGCACGGACAGGGGGCTGGGCTACACCTTC. Translated: CASSTDRGLGYTF.

The chain links TRBV29-1 to TRBJ1-1; no firm D call. Germline values: CDR1 SQVTM, CDR2 ANQGSEA. This CDR3 is built from 14 residues. This chain's CDR3 is CSAKRLPLNTEAFF. The CDR3 DNA reads TGCAGTGCGAAGAGGCTCCCGTTAAACACTGAAGCTTTCTTT.

In this sample, this clonotype turned up a few times. The chain is built from TRBV11-2 and TRBJ2-4; 8 bases line up with TRBD2. CDR3 length: 17 amino acids. Looked up from germline, CDR1 is SGHAT and CDR2 is FQNNGV. V gave up 1 base and J gave up 0 bases; unmatched junction bases: 5. The CDR3 nucleotides are TGTGCCAGCAGCTTAGCCACTAGCGGTCTAGCCAAAAACATTCAGTACTTC. This codes for CASSLATSGLAKNIQYF.

This clonotype occurred many times. The junction departs from germline at one end; a sequencing error may be responsible. The V call is TRBV6-1, the J call TRBJ2-3, with D tentatively TRBD1 (5 bases). The germline V gene encodes CDR1 MNHNS and CDR2 SASEGT. The length of the CDR3 is 12 residues. The CDR3 region has the DNA TGTGCCAGCAGCGAAGGGGTGGATACGCAGTATTTT. Protein sequence: CASSEGVDTQYF.

This clonotype was found a few times. The rearrangement uses TRBV19 and TRBJ1-6, with a tentative D call TRBD1 (5 bases). The CDR3 has 16 residues. Trimming left V 5 bases short and J 10 bases short, with 21 bases between. CDR1 and CDR2 (germline): LNHDA, SQIVND (reference sequence). The CDR3, as DNA: TGTGCCAGTAGTGGGACTCAGCGTCTGCTCAACTCACCCCTCCACTTT. This translates into CASSGTQRLLNSPLHF.

In its sample, this clonotype was seen many times. This chain uses TRBV11-2 with TRBJ1-1; no clear D. V was cut by 0 bases and J by 3 bases, with 11 bases left in between. The CDR3 has 15 amino acids. Germline V gene lookup returns CDR1 SGHAT and CDR2 FQNNGV. The CDR3 DNA reads as TGTGCCAGCAGCTTAGATCCCGCAGGATACACTGAAGCTTTCTTT. This encodes CASSLDPAGYTEAFF.

This clonotype was observed a few times. V gene TRBV11-2 combines with J gene TRBJ2-7; 9 nucleotides align to TRBD1. The germline V gene has CDR1 SGHAT and CDR2 FQNNGV. The CDR3 is 15 residues long. The V gene end was trimmed by 2 bases and the J gene end by 5 bases; junction bases not matched to a gene: 7. CDR3 DNA sequence: TGTGCCAGCAGCTTAACAGGACAGGGGAATGACGAGCAGTACTTC. Its protein is CASSLTGQGNDEQYF.

Only a few counts were recorded for this clonotype. The chain combines TRBV7-3 with TRBJ1-2; no reliable D call. The V and J ends lost 4 bases and 7 bases respectively, with 13 bases between them. CDR1 is SGHTA, CDR2 FQGTGA, per germline. The CDR3 is 13 residues long. The CDR3 loop reads CASSYNVRVGYTF. The CDR3 DNA sequence: TGTGCCAGCAGCTATAACGTAAGGGTTGGCTACACCTTC.

This clonotype was recorded a few times. CDR3 sequence reads: CASSYLGFYEQYF. CDR3 DNA sequence: TGTGCCAGCAGCTACTTGGGTTTCTACGAGCAGTACTTC. The chain recombines TRBV7-2 with TRBJ2-7; D gene unclear. The CDR3 is 13 amino acids. The V gene's germline CDR1 is SGHTA and CDR2 FQGNSA. Trimming shortened V by 4 bases and J by 3 bases, and 10 bases separated the two germline ends.

In this sample, this clonotype turned up a few times. The rearrangement uses TRBV7-3 and TRBJ2-2; 8 bases line up with TRBD1. Germline CDR1 and CDR2: SGHTA and FQGTGA. The CDR3 has 18 amino acids. Trimming took 2 bases from V and 2 from J; bases not matched to a gene: 10. The CDR3 loop is CASSLQTGANLNTGELFF. The DNA of the CDR3 is TGTGCCAGCAGCTTACAGACAGGGGCGAACCTTAACACCGGGGAGCTGTTTTTT.

This clonotype was detected only a few times. The CDR3 DNA is TGCAGCGTCCAACAGAGTTCGAACACTGAAGCTTTCTTT. Translated, it gives CSVQQSSNTEAFF. This sequence joins TRBV29-1 and TRBJ1-1; D gene ambiguous. The CDR3 has 13 residues. The V gene's germline CDR1 is SQVTM and CDR2 ANQGSEA. The ends were cut back, 6 bases at V and 1 base at J, with 12 bases in the middle.

This clonotype was seen at least ten times. V gene TRBV11-2 combines with J gene TRBJ2-1; D may match TRBD1 or TRBD2 (5 bases each). Trimming removed 5 bases from V and 6 bases from J, with 11 bases in between. The CDR3 has 13 residues. The germline gives CDR1 SGHAT, CDR2 FQNNGV. The CDR3 DNA follows: TGTGCCAGCAGCCCGTTTGGGGGCAATGAGCAGTTCTTC. Its protein product is CASSPFGGNEQFF.

This clonotype was found a few times. The V and J genes are TRBV29-1 and TRBJ1-2; no clear D gene. The CDR3 length is 13 residues. Germline lookup yields CDR1 SQVTM and CDR2 ANQGSEA. Trimming stripped 4 bases from V and 1 base from J, with 10 bases between. The CDR3 nucleotides read TGCAGCGTTGGGGCACCATTTAACTATGGCTACACCTTC. As protein: CSVGAPFNYGYTF.

The chain joins TRBV27 to TRBJ1-1; TRBD1 matches at 10 bases. V was clipped by 3 bases and J by 11 bases; unmatched bases: 9. Germline-derived CDR1 and CDR2 are MNHEY and SMNVEV (reference sequence). CDR3 length: 14 amino acids. The CDR3 DNA sequence: TGTGCCAGCAGTTTTCGTGACAGGGGGCGGCCCGCTTTCTTT. Its translation: CASSFRDRGRPAFF.

This clonotype was observed a handful of times. The rearrangement joins TRBV25-1 to TRBJ2-1; a possible D gene is TRBD1 (5 bases). With 2 bases removed from V and 2 bases from J, the gap between germline ends came to 7 bases. CDR3 length: 14 amino acids. In germline, CDR1 is MGHDK, CDR2 SYGVNS. The DNA for the CDR3 is TGTGCCAGCAGTGAAACAGGTCCCTACAATGAGCAGTTCTTC. Protein: CASSETGPYNEQFF.

In this sample, this clonotype turned up many times. The chain has TRBV7-3 and TRBJ2-2; TRBD1 is a possible D gene (6 bases). V gave up 5 bases and J gave up 6 bases, with 10 bases separating them. Germline V CDR1 and CDR2: SGHTA, FQGTGA. This CDR3 region has 13 residues. As DNA, the CDR3 is TGTGCCAGCAGCCCACAGGGCGCCGGGGAGCTGTTTTTT. Translated, it gives CASSPQGAGELFF.

This clonotype showed up many times. The rearrangement links TRBV20-1 to TRBJ2-2; tentative D call: TRBD1 (6 bases). The germline V gene encodes CDR1 DFQATT and CDR2 SNEGSKA (reference sequence). V lost 3 bases to trimming and J lost 3 bases, with 14 bases between them. The CDR3 runs to 15 residues. The CDR3 coding sequence is TGCAGTGCTAGGAATCAGGGGTGGGACACCGGGGAGCTGTTTTTT. It codes for CSARNQGWDTGELFF.